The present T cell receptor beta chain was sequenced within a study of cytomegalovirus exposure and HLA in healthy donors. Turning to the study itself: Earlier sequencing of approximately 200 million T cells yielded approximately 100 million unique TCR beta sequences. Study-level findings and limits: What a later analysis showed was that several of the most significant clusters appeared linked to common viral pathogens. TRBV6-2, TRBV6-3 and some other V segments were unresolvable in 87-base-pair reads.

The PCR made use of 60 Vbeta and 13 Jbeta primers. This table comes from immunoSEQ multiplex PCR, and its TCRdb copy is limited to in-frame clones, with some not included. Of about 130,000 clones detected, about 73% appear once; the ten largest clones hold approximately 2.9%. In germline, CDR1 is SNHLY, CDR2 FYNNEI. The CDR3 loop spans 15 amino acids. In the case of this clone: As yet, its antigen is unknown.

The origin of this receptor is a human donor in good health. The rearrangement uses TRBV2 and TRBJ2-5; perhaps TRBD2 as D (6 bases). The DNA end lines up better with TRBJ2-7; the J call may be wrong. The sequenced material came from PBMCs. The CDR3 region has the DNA TGTGCCAGCAGTGACAACGCGGGGAGAACCTACGAGCAGTACTTC. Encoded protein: CASSDNAGRTYEQYF.